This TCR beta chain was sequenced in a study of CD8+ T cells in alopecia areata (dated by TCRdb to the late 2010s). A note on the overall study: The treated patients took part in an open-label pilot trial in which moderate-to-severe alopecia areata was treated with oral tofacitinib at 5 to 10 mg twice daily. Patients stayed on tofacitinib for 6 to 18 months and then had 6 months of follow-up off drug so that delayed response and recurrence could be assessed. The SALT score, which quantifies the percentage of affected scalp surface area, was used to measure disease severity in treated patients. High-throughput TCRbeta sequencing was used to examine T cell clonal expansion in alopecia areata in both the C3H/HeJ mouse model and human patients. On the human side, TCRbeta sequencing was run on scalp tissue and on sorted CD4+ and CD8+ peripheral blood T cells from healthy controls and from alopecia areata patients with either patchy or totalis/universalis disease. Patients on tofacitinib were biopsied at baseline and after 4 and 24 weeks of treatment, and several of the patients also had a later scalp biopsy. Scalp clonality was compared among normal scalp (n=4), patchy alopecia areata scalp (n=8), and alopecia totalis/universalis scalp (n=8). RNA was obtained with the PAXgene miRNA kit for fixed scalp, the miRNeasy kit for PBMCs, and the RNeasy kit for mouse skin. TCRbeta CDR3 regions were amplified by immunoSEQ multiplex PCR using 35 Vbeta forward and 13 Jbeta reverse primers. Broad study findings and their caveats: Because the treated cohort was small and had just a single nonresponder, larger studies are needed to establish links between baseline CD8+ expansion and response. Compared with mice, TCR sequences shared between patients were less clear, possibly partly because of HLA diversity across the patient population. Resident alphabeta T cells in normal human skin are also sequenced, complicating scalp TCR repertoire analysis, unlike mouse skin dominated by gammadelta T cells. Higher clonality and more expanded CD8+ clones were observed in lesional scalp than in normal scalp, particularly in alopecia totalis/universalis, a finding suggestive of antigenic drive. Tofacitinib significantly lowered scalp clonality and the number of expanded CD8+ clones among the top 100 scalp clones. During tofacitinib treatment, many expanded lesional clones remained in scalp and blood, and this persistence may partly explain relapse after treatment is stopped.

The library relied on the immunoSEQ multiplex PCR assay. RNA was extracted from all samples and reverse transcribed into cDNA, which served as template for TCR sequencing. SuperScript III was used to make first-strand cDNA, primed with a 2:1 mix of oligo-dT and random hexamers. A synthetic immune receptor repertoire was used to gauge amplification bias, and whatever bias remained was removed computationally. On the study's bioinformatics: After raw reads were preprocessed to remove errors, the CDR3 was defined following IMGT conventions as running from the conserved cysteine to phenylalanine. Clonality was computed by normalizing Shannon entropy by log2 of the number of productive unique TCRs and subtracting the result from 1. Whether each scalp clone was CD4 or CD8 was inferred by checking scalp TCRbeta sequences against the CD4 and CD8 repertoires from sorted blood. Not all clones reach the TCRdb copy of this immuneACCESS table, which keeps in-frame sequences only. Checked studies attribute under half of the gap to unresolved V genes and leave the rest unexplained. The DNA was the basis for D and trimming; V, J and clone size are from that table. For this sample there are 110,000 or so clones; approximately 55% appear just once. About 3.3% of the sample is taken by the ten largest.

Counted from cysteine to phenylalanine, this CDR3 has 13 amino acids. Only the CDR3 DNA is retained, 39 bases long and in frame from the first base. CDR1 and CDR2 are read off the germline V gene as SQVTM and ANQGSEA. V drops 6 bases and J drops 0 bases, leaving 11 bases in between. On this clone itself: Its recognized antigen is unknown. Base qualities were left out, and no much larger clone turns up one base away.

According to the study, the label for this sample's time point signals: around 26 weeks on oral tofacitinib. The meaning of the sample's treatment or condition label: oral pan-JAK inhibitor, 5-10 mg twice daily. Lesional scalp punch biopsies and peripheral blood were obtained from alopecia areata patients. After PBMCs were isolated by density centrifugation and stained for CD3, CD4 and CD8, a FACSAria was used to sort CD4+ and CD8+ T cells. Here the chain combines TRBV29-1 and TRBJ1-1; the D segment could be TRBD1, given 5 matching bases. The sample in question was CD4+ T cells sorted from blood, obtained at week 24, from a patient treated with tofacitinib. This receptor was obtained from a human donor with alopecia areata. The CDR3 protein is CSVWGRMNTEAFF. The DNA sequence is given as TGCAGCGTATGGGGCAGGATGAACACTGAAGCTTTCTTT.